Here is one TCR beta chain with its context. Produced via immunoSEQ multiplex PCR; TCRdb's table is partial and in-frame only. The sample lists about 680,000 clones, about 90% seen once, with approximately 1.5% in the top ten. This specimen comes from a study of Ad26.COV2.S vaccination and SARS-CoV-2 variants. Treatment reported: approximately 18 received Ad26.COV2.S at low or high dose, single or two shots; roughly five received placebo; per-sample allocation not given. Day 63 after the first injection of vaccine or placebo was the sampling time. Germline values: CDR1 MNHEY, CDR2 SVGAGI. The length of the CDR3 is 14 residues. V gave up 2 bases and J gave up 4 bases; unmatched junction bases: 2.

The chain has TRBV6-5 and TRBJ2-7; 10 nucleotides align to TRBD2. The sequences come from peripheral blood, collected in a trial of Ad26.COV2.S vaccine versus placebo. This sequence was found in a person between 18 and 60 years old who received the Ad26.COV2.S COVID-19 vaccine or a placebo. The CDR3 DNA sequence: TGTGCCAGCAGTTACGGACTAGCGGTATACGAGCAGTACTTC. Its translation: CASSYGLAVYEQYF.